The 26 T cell receptor beta chains presented below share a single source sample, sequenced in a study of early stage breast cancer tumors (dated by TCRdb to about 2017). Library creation used the immunoSEQ multiplex PCR assay. TCRdb limited this immuneACCESS table to in-frame rearrangements with V and J called. A share of clones is missing; checked studies link under half to unresolved V genes, and the rest is unexplained. The sample table lists about 72,000 clones, 65% to 85% of them with a count of one. The leading ten clones occupy under 3.5% of the sample. Sequencing was done on a sample of blood. These receptors were obtained from a person aged 55 to 69 with breast cancer.

V usage is TRBV30 and J usage is TRBJ1-4; D may be TRBD1 (5 bases). V shed 2 bases and J shed 7 bases, with 14 bases lying between them. This CDR3 is 14 amino acids long. Germline CDR1 GTSNPN, CDR2 SVGIG (reference sequence). CDR3 region: CAWSRGREAEKLFF. The CDR3 DNA sequence: TGTGCCTGGAGTCGCGGCAGGGAGGCTGAAAAACTGTTTTTT.

This sequence joins TRBV5-4 and TRBJ2-2; 7 bases line up with TRBD1. This CDR3 contains 14 residues. Trimming removed 4 bases from V and 7 bases from J; junction bases left unmatched: 7. Germline CDR1 SGHNT, CDR2 YYREEE (reference sequence). As DNA, the CDR3 is TGTGCCAGCAGCCCAGGACAGGCGCGCGGGGAGCTGTTTTTT. This sequence encodes CASSPGQARGELFF.

The J gene is TRBJ2-3, the V gene TRBV5-1, with D maybe TRBD2 (7 bases). V shed 0 bases and J shed 2 bases, with 16 bases lying between them. Germline CDR1 reads SGHRS; CDR2 reads YFSETQ. The CDR3 extends over 17 amino acids. The CDR3 here is CASSLAPPGGSTDTQYF. CDR3 sequence (DNA): TGCGCCAGCAGCTTGGCCCCTCCGGGGGGCTCCACAGATACGCAGTATTTT. Complete variable domain (other parts from reference TRBV5-1 and TRBJ2-3): KAGVTQTPRYLIKTRGQQVTLSCSPISGHRSVSWYQQTPGQGLQFLFEYFSETQRNKGNFPGRFSGRQFSNSRSEMNVSTLELGDSALYLCASSLAPPGGSTDTQYFGPGTRLTVL.

The chain has TRBV19 and TRBJ1-5; TRBD1 aligns across 8 bases. Germline V gives CDR1 LNHDA, CDR2 SQIVND (reference sequence). Germline trimming cut 4 bases from V and 4 bases from J; bases unmatched to any gene: 3. The CDR3 has 14 amino acids. The CDR3 DNA reads as TGTGCCAGTAGTACAGGACAGGGAAATCAGCCCCAGCATTTT. Translation: CASSTGQGNQPQHF.

This clone appeared a single time. This chain connects TRBV30 to TRBJ2-7, with 12 bases matching TRBD2. The V and J ends lost 5 bases and 2 bases, in that order; junction bases with no gene match: 7. This CDR3 contains 15 residues. The germline V gene encodes CDR1 GTSNPN and CDR2 SVGIG (reference sequence). The CDR3 DNA reads as TGTGCCTGGGGTTTTTCTAGCGGGGGGGCCTACGAGCAGTACTTC. Translated: CAWGFSSGGAYEQYF. The variable domain in full, completed from reference TRBV30 and TRBJ2-7, reads SQTIHQWPATLVQPVGSPLSLECTVEGTSNPNLYWYRQAAGRGLQLLFYSVGIGQISSEVPQNLSASRPQDRQFILSSKKLLLSDSGFYLCAWGFSSGGAYEQYFGPGTRLTVT.

The chain recombines TRBV27 with TRBJ1-5; tentative D call: TRBD1 (6 bases). Per germline, CDR1 MNHEY and CDR2 SMNVEV (reference sequence). Trimming removed 6 bases from V and 2 bases from J, with 17 bases in between. The CDR3 is 16 residues long. This CDR3 is CASSRGNVEGNQPQHF. In nucleotides, the CDR3 is TGTGCCAGCAGCAGGGGAAACGTTGAGGGCAATCAGCCCCAGCATTTT.

The V gene is TRBV5-1, the J gene TRBJ1-1, with TRBD1 identical over 9 bases. Germline CDR1 and CDR2: SGHRS and YFSETQ. The ends lost 4 bases at V and 3 bases at J; junction bases unmatched: 7. The CDR3 extends over 15 amino acids. CDR3 DNA sequence: TGCGCCAGCAGCGCCCGGGACAGGGCGGACACTGAAGCTTTCTTT. Translated, it gives CASSARDRADTEAFF.

The rearrangement joins TRBV28 to TRBJ1-2; 7 bases are shared with TRBD1. The CDR3 runs 15 residues. Trimming removed 6 bases from V and 0 bases from J; junction bases left unmatched: 7. In germline, CDR1 is MDHEN, CDR2 SYDVKM. The CDR3 nucleotides are TGTGCCAGCAGAATGACAGGGACACCTAACTATGGCTACACCTTC. Its protein product is CASRMTGTPNYGYTF.

This clone was seen more than once but under ten times. This chain connects TRBV28 to TRBJ1-2; D unresolved. The CDR3 extends over 13 amino acids. V shed 8 bases and J shed 7 bases, with 17 bases lying between them. Germline CDR1 is MDHEN and CDR2 is SYDVKM. DNA of the CDR3: TGTGCCAGCCACTCCCTTGGGCTCCGTGGCTACACCTTC. Its translation: CASHSLGLRGYTF.

This clone was seen a single time. The V call is TRBV18, the J call TRBJ2-6, with TRBD1 matching over 11 bases. Looked up from germline, CDR1 is KGHSH and CDR2 is LQKENI. This CDR3 comprises 20 residues. Germline trimming cut 3 bases from V and 0 bases from J; bases unmatched to any gene: 10. CDR3: CASSPGQGARVSSGANVLTF. As DNA, the CDR3 is TGTGCCAGCTCACCTGGACAGGGGGCGCGGGTATCCTCTGGGGCCAACGTCCTGACTTTC.

The sample holds a few counts of this clone. The rearrangement links TRBV11-2 to TRBJ1-1; maybe TRBD1 (6 bases). The germline CDR1 and CDR2 sequences are SGHAT and FQNNGV. The CDR3 spans 17 residues. The V and J ends lost 1 base and 0 bases respectively, with 15 bases between them. The CDR3 DNA sequence: TGTGCCAGCAGCTTAGCAATCTTAGGGGGGGTGAACACTGAAGCTTTCTTT. Amino acids: CASSLAILGGVNTEAFF.

The chain combines TRBV7-9 with TRBJ2-3; D remains unclear. The CDR3 runs 13 residues. Germline assignment: CDR1 SEHNR and CDR2 FQNEAQ (reference sequence). Between the trimmed V and J ends, which lost 3 bases and 1 base, there was a span of 5 bases. The CDR3 here is CASSLVGTDTQYF. CDR3 nucleotides: TGTGCCAGCAGCTTGGTGGGCACAGATACGCAGTATTTT.

The CDR3 region is CASSRTGKGETQYF. The CDR3 bases are TGTGCCAGCAGCAGGACAGGGAAAGGAGAGACCCAGTACTTC. This chain joins TRBV21-1 and TRBJ2-5; no check of the table's D call, TRBD1, against the DNA was made. TRBV21-1 is assigned pseudogene status. The CDR3 consists of 14 residues.

The sample holds a few counts of this clone. V is TRBV5-4 and J is TRBJ2-1; 8 bases are a match to TRBD2. The junction had 5 bases not matched to a gene; V was cut back by 5 bases and J by 13 bases. Germline loops: CDR1 SGHNT, CDR2 YYREEE (reference sequence). The CDR3 sequence is 11 residues long. The CDR3, as DNA: TGTGCCAGCAGTTTAGCGGGGTATCAGTTCTTC. The encoded protein is CASSLAGYQFF.

This clone was seen a few times. The V gene is TRBV2, the J gene TRBJ2-5, with a tentative D call TRBD1 (5 bases). The CDR3 is 12 amino acids. Trimming stripped 5 bases from V and 5 bases from J, with 9 bases between. In germline, CDR1 is SNHLY, CDR2 FYNNEI. The CDR3 DNA follows: TGTGCCAGCAGTACAGGTTTGGAGACCCAGTACTTC. Protein product: CASSTGLETQYF.

The chain links TRBV6-1 to TRBJ2-3; D is possibly TRBD1 (6 bases). Germline lookup yields CDR1 MNHNS and CDR2 SASEGT. The CDR3 extends over 17 amino acids. V was shortened by 1 base and J by 2 bases, with 16 bases between the two germline ends. In nucleotides, the CDR3 is TGTGCCAGCAGTGAAGGGCTTTGGGACATTAACACAGATACGCAGTATTTT. As protein: CASSEGLWDINTDTQYF.

The V call is TRBV18, the J call TRBJ2-1; D possibly corresponds to TRBD2 (5 bases). Germline V gene sequence: CDR1 KGHSH, CDR2 LQKENI. This CDR3 contains 18 residues. Trimming pared 3 bases from V and 6 bases from J, leaving 24 bases between. CDR3 sequence (DNA): TGTGCCAGCTCACCTACGACCCCGGGCTCGGGGATAAGCAATGAGCAGTTCTTC. Protein: CASSPTTPGSGISNEQFF.

The rearrangement joins TRBV19 to TRBJ2-7; weak D call: TRBD1 (6 bases). The CDR3 loop spans 13 amino acids. Trimming removed 3 bases from V and 1 base from J, with 7 bases in between. Germline CDR1 LNHDA, CDR2 SQIVND (reference sequence). This CDR3 reads CASSIGQSYEQYF. The CDR3 DNA sequence: TGTGCCAGTAGTATCGGACAGTCCTACGAGCAGTACTTC.

The V gene is TRBV5-1, the J gene TRBJ2-2, with D hard to call. This CDR3 comprises 15 residues. V was trimmed by 4 bases and J by 0 bases, leaving 10 bases between them. Germline V CDR1 and CDR2: SGHRS, YFSETQ. As DNA, the CDR3 is TGCGCCAGCAGCGCCGACTCCGCGAACACCGGGGAGCTGTTTTTT. Its translation is CASSADSANTGELFF. Full variable domain (missing parts from reference TRBV5-1 and TRBJ2-2): KAGVTQTPRYLIKTRGQQVTLSCSPISGHRSVSWYQQTPGQGLQFLFEYFSETQRNKGNFPGRFSGRQFSNSRSEMNVSTLELGDSALYLCASSADSANTGELFFGEGSRLTVL.

This chain joins TRBV28 and TRBJ2-3; D not resolved. The germline V gene encodes CDR1 MDHEN and CDR2 SYDVKM. The ends were cut back, 7 bases at V and 1 base at J, with 9 bases in the middle. The CDR3 runs 13 residues. The DNA for the CDR3 is TGTGCCAGCACAGGATCTGGCACAGATACGCAGTATTTT. Translation: CASTGSGTDTQYF.

The CDR3 nucleotides read TGCAGTGCTAGAGAGGACTATGGCTACACCTTC. It yields the protein CSAREDYGYTF. The rearrangement uses TRBV20-1 and TRBJ1-2, with unresolved D. The V end lost 0 bases, the J end lost 3 bases, and 2 bases lay between the germline ends. The CDR3 totals 11 residues. Germline V CDR1 and CDR2: DFQATT, SNEGSKA (reference sequence).

The count of this clone is one. J is TRBJ1-1 and V is TRBV9, with 9 nucleotides matching TRBD1. Losses at the gene ends were 3 bases for V and 4 bases for J; bases not matched to a gene: 7. Germline V CDR1 and CDR2: SGDLS, YYNGEE. The CDR3 contains 15 residues. CDR3 nucleotide sequence: TGTGCCAGCAGCGCCGGGACAGGGCTCGGCACTGAAGCTTTCTTT. Protein product: CASSAGTGLGTEAFF. The full variable domain, with the rest looked up from reference TRBV9 and TRBJ1-1, is DSGVTQTPKHLITATGQRVTLRCSPRSGDLSVYWYQQSLDQGLQFLIQYYNGEERAKGNILERFSAQQFPDLHSELNLSSLELGDSALYFCASSAGTGLGTEAFFGQGTRLTVV.

The genes are TRBV11-2 and TRBJ2-3; TRBD2 matches 7 bases. Germline trimming cut 8 bases from V and 3 bases from J; bases unmatched to any gene: 14. The CDR3 loop spans 16 amino acids. Germline V gives CDR1 SGHAT, CDR2 FQNNGV. CDR3 loop: CASASRAGEGTDTQYF. As DNA, the CDR3 is TGTGCCAGCGCCTCGAGGGCGGGAGAAGGGACAGATACGCAGTATTTT.

The chain recombines TRBV4-3 with TRBJ2-5, with D tentatively TRBD2 (6 bases). The tail of the sequence fits TRBJ2-7 better, so the J call may be wrong. The CDR3 runs 15 residues. Germline V gene data show CDR1 as LGHNA and CDR2 as YSLEER. This chain's CDR3 is CASSRGTGTDYEQYF. Here the CDR3 DNA reads TGCGCCAGCAGCCGGGGGACTGGGACCGACTACGAGCAGTACTTC.

The chain combines TRBV30 with TRBJ1-4; the D is unclear. This CDR3 contains 13 residues. The ends were cut back, 5 bases at V and 6 bases at J, with 13 bases in the middle. The germline gives CDR1 GTSNPN, CDR2 SVGIG (reference sequence). This CDR3 reads CAWSTGQDEKLFF. CDR3 in DNA: TGTGCCTGGTCCACTGGGCAGGATGAAAAACTGTTTTTT.

The chain employs TRBV11-2 and TRBJ1-3, with D hard to call. CDR1 is SGHAT and CDR2 is FQNNGV in the germline V gene. Trimming cost V 8 bases and J 3 bases, with 14 bases left between them. This CDR3 has 14 amino acids. DNA of the CDR3: TGTGCCAGCGCCCGCCTGACACGTGGAAACACCATATATTTT. Translating gives CASARLTRGNTIYF. Drawing the rest from reference TRBV11-2 and TRBJ1-3, the complete variable domain is EAGVAQSPRYKIIEKRQSVAFWCNPISGHATLYWYQQILGQGPKLLIQFQNNGVVDDSQLPKDRFSAERLKGVDSTLKIQPAKLEDSAVYLCASARLTRGNTIYFGEGSWLTVV.